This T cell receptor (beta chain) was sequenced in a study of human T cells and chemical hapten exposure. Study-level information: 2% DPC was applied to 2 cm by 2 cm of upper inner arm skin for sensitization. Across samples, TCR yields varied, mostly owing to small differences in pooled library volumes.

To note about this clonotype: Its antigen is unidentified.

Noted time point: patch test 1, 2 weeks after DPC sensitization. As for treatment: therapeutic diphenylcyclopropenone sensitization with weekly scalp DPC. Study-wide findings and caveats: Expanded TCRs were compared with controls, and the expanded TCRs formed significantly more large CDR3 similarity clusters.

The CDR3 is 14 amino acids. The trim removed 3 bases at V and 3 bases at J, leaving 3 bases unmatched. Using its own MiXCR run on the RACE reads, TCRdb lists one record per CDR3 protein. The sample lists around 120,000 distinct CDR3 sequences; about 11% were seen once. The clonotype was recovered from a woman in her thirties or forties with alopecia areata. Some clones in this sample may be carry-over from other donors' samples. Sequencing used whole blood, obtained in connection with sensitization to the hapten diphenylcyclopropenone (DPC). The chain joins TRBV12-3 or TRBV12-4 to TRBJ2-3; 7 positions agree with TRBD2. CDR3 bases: TGTGCCAGCAGTTTCTCCGGGGGGACAGATACGCAGTATTTT. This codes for CASSFSGGTDTQYF.